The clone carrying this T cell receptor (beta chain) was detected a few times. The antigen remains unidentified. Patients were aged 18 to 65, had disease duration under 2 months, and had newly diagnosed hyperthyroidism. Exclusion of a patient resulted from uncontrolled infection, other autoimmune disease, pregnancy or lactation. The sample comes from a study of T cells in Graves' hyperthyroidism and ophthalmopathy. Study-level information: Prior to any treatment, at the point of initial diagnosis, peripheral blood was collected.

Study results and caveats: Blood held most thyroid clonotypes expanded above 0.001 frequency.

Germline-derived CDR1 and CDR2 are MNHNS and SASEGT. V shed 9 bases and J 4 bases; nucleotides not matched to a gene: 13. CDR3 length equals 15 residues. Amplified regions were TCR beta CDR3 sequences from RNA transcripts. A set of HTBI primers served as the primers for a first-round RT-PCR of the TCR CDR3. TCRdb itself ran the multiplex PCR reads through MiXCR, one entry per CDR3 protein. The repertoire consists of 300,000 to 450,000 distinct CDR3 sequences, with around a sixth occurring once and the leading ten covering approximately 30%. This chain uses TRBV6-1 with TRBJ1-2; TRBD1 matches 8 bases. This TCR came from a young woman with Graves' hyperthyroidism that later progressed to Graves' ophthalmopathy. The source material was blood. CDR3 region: CASKAGRTGIYGYTF. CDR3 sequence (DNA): TGTGCCAGTAAAGCGGGGAGGACAGGGATCTATGGCTACACCTTC.